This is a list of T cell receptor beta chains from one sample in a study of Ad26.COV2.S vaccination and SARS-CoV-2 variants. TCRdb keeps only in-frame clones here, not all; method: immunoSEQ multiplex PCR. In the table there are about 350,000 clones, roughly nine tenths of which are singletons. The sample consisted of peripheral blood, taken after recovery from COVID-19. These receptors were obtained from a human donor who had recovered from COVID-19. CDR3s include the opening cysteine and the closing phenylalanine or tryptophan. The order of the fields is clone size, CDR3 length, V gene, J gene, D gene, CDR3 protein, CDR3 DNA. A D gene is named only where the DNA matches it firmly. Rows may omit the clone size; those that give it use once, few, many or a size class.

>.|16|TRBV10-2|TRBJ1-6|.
CASSLTEQVNNSPLHF
TGCGCCAGCAGTCTCACCGAACAGGTCAATAATTCACCCCTCCACTTT
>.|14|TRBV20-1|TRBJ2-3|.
CSASLDTSTDTQYF
TGCAGTGCCAGTCTCGATACTAGCACAGATACGCAGTATTTT
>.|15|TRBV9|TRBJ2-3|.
CASSDGGGKTDTQYF
TGTGCCAGCAGCGATGGTGGGGGAAAGACAGATACGCAGTATTTT
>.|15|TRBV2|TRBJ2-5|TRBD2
CASSELAGGTETQYF
TGTGCCAGCAGTGAACTAGCGGGGGGAACGGAGACCCAGTACTTC
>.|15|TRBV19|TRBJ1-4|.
CASSIVVGGAEKLFF
TGTGCCAGTAGTATAGTGGTCGGCGGGGCAGAAAAACTGTTTTTT
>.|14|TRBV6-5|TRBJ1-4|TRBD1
CASYPGTAHEKLFF
TGTGCCAGCTACCCCGGGACAGCCCACGAAAAACTGTTTTTT
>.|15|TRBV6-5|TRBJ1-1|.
CASSYLGPGNTEAFF
TGTGCCAGCAGTTACTTGGGACCGGGAAACACTGAAGCTTTCTTT
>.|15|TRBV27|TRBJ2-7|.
CASSFSWGASYEQYF
TGTGCCAGCAGTTTTAGTTGGGGAGCCTCCTACGAGCAGTACTTC
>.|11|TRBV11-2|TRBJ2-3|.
CASSQVNTQYF
TGTGCCAGCAGCCAGGTGAATACGCAGTATTTT
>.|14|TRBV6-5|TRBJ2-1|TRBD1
CASMTHRGTNEQFF
TGTGCCAGCATGACCCACAGGGGGACCAATGAGCAGTTCTTC
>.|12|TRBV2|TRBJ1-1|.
CASSNKDTEAFF
TGTGCCAGCAGTAATAAGGACACTGAAGCTTTCTTT
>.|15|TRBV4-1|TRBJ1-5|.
CASSLSVQGLGPQHF
TGCGCCAGCAGCCTAAGCGTACAGGGTTTAGGGCCCCAGCATTTT
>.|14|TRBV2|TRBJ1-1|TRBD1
CASRMTGGYTEAFF
TGTGCCAGCAGAATGACAGGGGGCTACACTGAAGCTTTCTTT
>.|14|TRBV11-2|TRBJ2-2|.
CASSLTANTGELFF
TGTGCCAGCAGCTTAACAGCGAACACCGGGGAGCTGTTTTTT
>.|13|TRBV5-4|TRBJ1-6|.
CASSFRDNSPLHF
TGTGCCAGCAGCTTCAGGGATAATTCACCCCTCCACTTT
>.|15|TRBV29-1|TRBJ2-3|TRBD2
CSVSKRGGLTDTQYF
TGCAGCGTTTCAAAGCGGGGGGGCCTCACAGATACGCAGTATTTT
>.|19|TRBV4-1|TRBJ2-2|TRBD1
CASSQTQQGAPGNTGELFF
TGCGCCAGCAGCCAAACCCAACAGGGGGCCCCGGGGAACACCGGGGAGCTGTTTTTT
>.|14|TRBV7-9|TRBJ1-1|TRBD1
CASSGQDPNTEAFF
TGTGCCAGCAGCGGACAGGACCCGAACACTGAAGCTTTCTTT
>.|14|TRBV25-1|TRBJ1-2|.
CASSEADDLYGYTF
TGTGCCAGCAGTGAGGCTGATGACCTCTATGGCTACACCTTC
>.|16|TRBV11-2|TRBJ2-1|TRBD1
CASRTPGQGPYNEQFF
TGTGCCAGCAGAACCCCGGGACAGGGCCCCTACAATGAGCAGTTCTTC
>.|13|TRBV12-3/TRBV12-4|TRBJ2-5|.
CASSSGSLETQYF
TGTGCCAGCAGTTCCGGTTCGTTAGAGACCCAGTACTTC
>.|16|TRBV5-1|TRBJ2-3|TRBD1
CASSPTGTGDTDTQYF
TGCGCCAGCAGCCCCACCGGGACAGGGGATACAGATACGCAGTATTTT
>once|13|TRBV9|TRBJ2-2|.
CASSPSGTGELFF
TGTGCCAGCAGCCCAAGTGGGACCGGGGAGCTGTTTTTT
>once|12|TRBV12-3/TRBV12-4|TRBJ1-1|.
CASTLRGTEAFF
TGTGCCAGCACCTTAAGGGGGACTGAAGCTTTCTTT
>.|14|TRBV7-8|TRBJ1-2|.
CASSLALRSYGYTF
TGTGCCAGCAGCTTAGCGCTGCGAAGCTATGGCTACACCTTC
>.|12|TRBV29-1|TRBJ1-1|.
CSVDGGTDEAFF
TGCAGCGTTGACGGAGGGACGGATGAAGCTTTCTTT